Listed below are T cell receptor beta chains from one sample, sequenced in a study of cytomegalovirus exposure and HLA in healthy donors. Clones were sequenced by immunoSEQ multiplex PCR, and TCRdb holds only the in-frame ones, with some missing. Here the sample spans approximately 140,000 clones, around 85% being singletons. What was sequenced was PBMCs. The receptors originated from a woman aged 50 to 60 in good health and CMV-seropositive. Each CDR3 is given with its conserved first and last residue. The D gene is left open where the match is weak. A row's size may be missing; if present it is once, few, many or a size class.

v_gene	j_gene	abundance	d_gene	CDR3nt	CDR3aa
TRBV7-9	TRBJ1-1	few	-	TGTGCCAGCAGCCTACAGCTGAACACTGAAGCTTTCTTT	CASSLQLNTEAFF
TRBV7-2	TRBJ1-3	-	-	TGTGCCAGCAGCCTAGCTGGACAGTTCTCTGGAAACACCATATATTTT	CASSLAGQFSGNTIYF
TRBV30	TRBJ1-4	few	-	TGTGCCTGGAACAAACAGAACCAGGGGAACGAAAAACTGTTTTTT	CAWNKQNQGNEKLFF
TRBV7-2	TRBJ2-7	few	-	TGTGCCAGCAGCCTCGAGCCCTTCTACGAGCAGTACTTC	CASSLEPFYEQYF
TRBV19	TRBJ1-5	-	TRBD1	TGTGCCAGTAGAGGGGGCGCGGGTCAGCCCCAGCATTTT	CASRGGAGQPQHF
TRBV11-2	TRBJ1-1	-	-	TGTGCCAGCAGCTCGACAGCAGACCCTGAAGCTTTCTTT	CASSSTADPEAFF
TRBV19	TRBJ2-7	-	TRBD1	TGTGCCAGTAGTGCCTCCGGGACAGGGGTCTACGAGCAGTACTTC	CASSASGTGVYEQYF
TRBV30	TRBJ2-2	-	-	TGTGCCTGGGATCTTGACTCGAGGGGGAGCACCGGGGAGCTGTTTTTT	CAWDLDSRGSTGELFF
TRBV29-1	TRBJ2-5	once	-	TGCAGCGTTCGTCCCGGAGTAAGTCAAGAGACCCAGTACTTC	CSVRPGVSQETQYF
TRBV15	TRBJ2-7	-	-	TGTGCCACCAGTGAAGGGACACCCCCACGCGAGCAGTACTTC	CATSEGTPPREQYF
TRBV6-6	TRBJ1-6	once	TRBD1	TGTGCCAGCAGGGGGACAGGGGATTCACCCCTCCACTTT	CASRGTGDSPLHF
TRBV7-6	TRBJ1-5	-	-	TGTGCCAGCAGCTTGAATGGGGGGAATCAGCCCCAGCATTTT	CASSLNGGNQPQHF
TRBV7-3	TRBJ1-5	-	-	TGTGCCAGCAGACAGGGTTGGCAGCCCCAGCATTTT	CASRQGWQPQHF
TRBV9	TRBJ2-1	-	TRBD1	TGTGCCAGCAGCCCCCGGACAGGGAACAATGAGCAGTTCTTC	CASSPRTGNNEQFF
TRBV28	TRBJ1-2	-	-	TGTGCCAGCAGGGCAACAGGGTTAACCTTC	CASRATGLTF
TRBV19	TRBJ2-2	-	TRBD2	TGTGCCAGTAGTATTAGGGGCGGGGGGTCCGCGAACACCGGGGAGCTGTTTTTT	CASSIRGGGSANTGELFF
TRBV6-1	TRBJ2-6	-	-	TGTGCCAGCAGTGAAAATCCCGAGTGGGGTGGGGCCAACGTCCCGACTTTC	CASSENPEWGGANVPTF
TRBV10-3	TRBJ2-3	once	TRBD2	TGTGCCATCAGTGACGGCGGCGGGGGAACAGATACGCAGTATTTT	CAISDGGGGTDTQYF
TRBV19	TRBJ1-1	-	TRBD1	TGTGCCAGTAGTATCTCCGGGACAGGGGTCACTGAAGCTTTCTTT	CASSISGTGVTEAFF
TRBV7-3	TRBJ2-1	-	TRBD1	TGTGCCAGCAGCTCGGGGACAGGCAATGAGCAGTTCTTC	CASSSGTGNEQFF
TRBV7-8	TRBJ2-7	-	TRBD2	TGTGCCAGCAGCCGACGGACTAGCGGGGGTTCCTACGAGCAGTACTTC	CASSRRTSGGSYEQYF
TRBV4-1	TRBJ1-6	once	TRBD1	TGCGCCAGCAGCCGCGGTGGCCGGGACAGGGGGCTTAATTCACCCCTCCACTTT	CASSRGGRDRGLNSPLHF
TRBV6-6	TRBJ2-7	few	TRBD1	TGTGCCAGCAGTCCCGGACAGGGGAAGTACGAGCAGTACTTC	CASSPGQGKYEQYF
TRBV27	TRBJ1-2	-	TRBD1	TGTGCCAGCAGTTCCCGTGCAGGGGGCTTCATCTATGGCTACACCTTC	CASSSRAGGFIYGYTF
TRBV2	TRBJ1-4	-	TRBD1	TGTGCCAGCAGTGAAGGTGACAGGGGTAATGAAAAACTGTTTTTT	CASSEGDRGNEKLFF
TRBV19	TRBJ2-3	-	TRBD2	TGTGCCAGTAGTATAGTAGCGGGGGAGGATACGCAGTATTTT	CASSIVAGEDTQYF
TRBV6-5	TRBJ2-7	-	-	TGTGCCAGCAGTCAGGACATACACTCTGGGTACGAGCAGTACTTC	CASSQDIHSGYEQYF
TRBV27	TRBJ1-6	-	-	TGTGCCAGTCAAGCGTCCACCTATAATTCACCCCTCCACTTT	CASQASTYNSPLHF
TRBV19	TRBJ2-7	-	-	TGTGCCAGTACCCAAGGCGGGGCTGCCCACGAGCAGTACTTC	CASTQGGAAHEQYF
TRBV4-1	TRBJ2-7	-	-	TGCGCCAGCAGCCAAGATTCCCGAACTTCCCGGCAGTACTTC	CASSQDSRTSRQYF
TRBV9	TRBJ2-7	-	-	TGTGCCAGCAGCCTTCAGGGAAACGAGCAGTACTTC	CASSLQGNEQYF
TRBV11-2	TRBJ2-5	-	TRBD1	TGTGCCAGCAGCTACACAAGGGGGCACCAAGAGACCCAGTACTTC	CASSYTRGHQETQYF
TRBV7-2	TRBJ2-7	-	-	TGTGCCAGCAGCGCGATATCCTACGAGCAGTACTTC	CASSAISYEQYF
TRBV4-2	TRBJ2-2	-	-	TGTGCCAGCAGCTTGAGACAGGCCCCCGGGGAGCTGTTTTTT	CASSLRQAPGELFF
TRBV13	TRBJ2-4	-	TRBD2	TGTGCCAGCAGCCTAGGGACTAGCGCCCAGTACTTC	CASSLGTSAQYF
TRBV29-1	TRBJ1-3	-	TRBD1	TGCAGCGTTGAAGAGGGAGACAGGGTGGCAAACACCATATATTTT	CSVEEGDRVANTIYF
TRBV7-2	TRBJ2-7	-	TRBD2	TGTGCCAGCAGCTATAGCGGGGGTGGCTCCTACGAGCAGTACTTC	CASSYSGGGSYEQYF
TRBV28	TRBJ1-4	-	-	TGTGCCAGCAGCCTATACGGGGGGGCTAATGAAAAACTGTTTTTT	CASSLYGGANEKLFF
TRBV28	TRBJ1-5	-	-	TGTGCCAGCAGTCCACCCGGGCAGGGAAGCAATCAGCCCCAGCATTTT	CASSPPGQGSNQPQHF
TRBV5-1	TRBJ1-1	-	-	TGCGCCAGCAGGGCAGGGTCGAAGGCTGAAGCTTTCTTT	CASRAGSKAEAFF
TRBV6-6	TRBJ1-6	-	TRBD1	TGTGCCAGCAAACCTGGGACAGGGGATAATTCACCCCTCCACTTT	CASKPGTGDNSPLHF
TRBV2	TRBJ1-2	-	-	TGTGCCAGCAGTACGACCCCGGGCTATGGCTACACCTTC	CASSTTPGYGYTF
TRBV7-2	TRBJ1-2	-	-	TGTGCCAGCAGCCCAGGGGTCTATGGCTACACCTTC	CASSPGVYGYTF
TRBV19	TRBJ2-1	-	-	TGTGCCAGTAGCGGCGGTCGAGGTGGCGAGCAGTTCTTC	CASSGGRGGEQFF
TRBV5-4	TRBJ2-2	-	TRBD2	TGTGCCAGCAGACCTACTAGCGGGGGGGCCGTCGGGGAGCTGTTTTTT	CASRPTSGGAVGELFF
TRBV19	TRBJ1-2	once	TRBD1	TGTGCCAGTAGTAGTACAGGGGACTATGGCTACACCTTC	CASSSTGDYGYTF
TRBV4-1	TRBJ2-7	-	TRBD2	TGCGCCAGCAGCATACCGGGACTAGCGCGTCGCGAGCAGTACTTC	CASSIPGLARREQYF
TRBV5-1	TRBJ1-1	-	-	TGCGCCAGCAGCTTGCTCGGGACTGAAGCTTTCTTT	CASSLLGTEAFF
TRBV7-7	TRBJ2-2	-	-	TGTGCTAGCAGCTCGGGAAACACCGGGGAGCTGTTTTTT	CASSSGNTGELFF
TRBV7-2	TRBJ2-5	few	-	TGTGCCAGCAGCAAAGACTGGGAAGACGACCCAGGGTGGACAGAGACCCAGTACTTC	CASSKDWEDDPGWTETQYF
TRBV27	TRBJ2-7	-	-	TGTGCCAGCAGTTTAGATGCGGACTACGAGCAGTACTTC	CASSLDADYEQYF
TRBV7-8	TRBJ2-5	-	-	TGTGCCAGCAGCTTTGCGAGGAGGACCCAGTACTTC	CASSFARRTQYF
TRBV6-4	TRBJ2-1	-	-	TGTGCCAGACCAGTCCATGAGCAGTTCTTC	CARPVHEQFF
TRBV2	TRBJ1-2	-	TRBD1	TGTGCCAGCAGTGAGAGGGGGCCTTATGGCTACACCTTC	CASSERGPYGYTF
TRBV4-1	TRBJ1-3	-	TRBD1	TGCGCCAGCAGCCAGGCGACAGGGGCTGGAAACACCATATATTTT	CASSQATGAGNTIYF
TRBV18	TRBJ1-4	-	TRBD1	TGTGCCAGCTCACCACCGGGACAGGCTAATGAAAAACTGTTTTTT	CASSPPGQANEKLFF